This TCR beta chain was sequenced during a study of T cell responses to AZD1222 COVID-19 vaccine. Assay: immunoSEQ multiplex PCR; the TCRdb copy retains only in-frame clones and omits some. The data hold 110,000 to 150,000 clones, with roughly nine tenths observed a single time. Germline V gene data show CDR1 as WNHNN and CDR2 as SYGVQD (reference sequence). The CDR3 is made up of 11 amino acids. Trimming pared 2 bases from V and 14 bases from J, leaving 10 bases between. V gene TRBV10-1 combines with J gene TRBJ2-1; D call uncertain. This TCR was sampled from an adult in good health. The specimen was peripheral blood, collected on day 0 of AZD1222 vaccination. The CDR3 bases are TGCGCCAGCAGTGAGGAAGGGCCGGAGTTCTTC. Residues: CASSEEGPEFF.